The 9 T cell receptor beta chains below come from one sample, sequenced in a study of blood T cell repertoires in COVID-19. TCRdb's table, derived via immunoSEQ multiplex PCR, lists solely in-frame clones and lacks some. The table shows approximately 160,000 clones, with around 80% occurring only once. The material sequenced was PBMCs or T cells enriched from blood (not recorded which). The receptors shown here come from a woman in her forties or fifties who had recovered from COVID-19.

The chain couples TRBV4-1 to TRBJ2-5; 7 bases map to TRBD2. The J segment lost 5 bases and the V segment lost 3 bases, leaving 3 bases of the junction unmatched. The CDR3 runs 13 residues. The germline CDR1 and CDR2 sequences are MGHRA and YSYEKL. The CDR3 sequence is CASSHRAGETQYF. The DNA for the CDR3 is TGCGCCAGCAGCCATAGAGCGGGGGAGACCCAGTACTTC.

This clone turned up a few times. The CDR3, as DNA: TGTGCCAGCAGCCGCGCATCAGGGGCCTCTGGAAACACCATATATTTT. Translating gives CASSRASGASGNTIYF. This rearrangement joins TRBV3-1 (or the pseudogene TRBV3-2) to TRBJ1-3, with D possibly being TRBD1 (6 bases). There are 16 residues in the CDR3. Trimming pared 4 bases from V and 0 bases from J, leaving 13 bases between. Germline V gives CDR1 LGHDT, CDR2 YNNKEL (reference sequence).

This CDR3 reads CASSPGNSPLHF. CDR3 in DNA: TGCGCCAGCAGCCCCGGTAATTCACCCCTCCACTTT. The chain uses TRBV10-2 and TRBJ1-6; D not certain. This CDR3 is built from 12 residues. Germline CDR1 reads WSHSY; CDR2 reads SAAADI. The V end was cut by 6 bases, the J end by 6 bases, with 6 bases between.

The chain has TRBV6-1 and TRBJ1-5, with a possible D match to TRBD1 (6 bases). Trimming took 3 bases from V and 4 from J, leaving 10 bases between them. CDR1 is MNHNS, CDR2 SASEGT, per germline. The CDR3 length is 14 residues. As DNA, the CDR3 is TGTGCCAGCAGTGACGACAGGAGTAATCAGCCCCAGCATTTT. Its protein product is CASSDDRSNQPQHF.

The genes are TRBV3-1 (or the pseudogene TRBV3-2) and TRBJ1-4, with 8 bases matching TRBD1. This CDR3 spans 16 amino acids. Germline CDR1 is LGHDT and CDR2 is YNNKEL (reference sequence). Trimming at V came to 3 bases and at J to 4 bases, leaving 7 bases not matched to a gene. CDR3 sequence: CASSHRTGQGNEKLFF. The CDR3 nucleotides read TGTGCCAGCAGCCATCGGACTGGACAGGGTAATGAAAAACTGTTTTTT.

This chain uses TRBV9 with TRBJ1-4, with 10 bases identical to TRBD1. After removal of 4 bases from V and 7 bases from J, the junction contained 7 bases not matched to a gene. The germline gives CDR1 SGDLS, CDR2 YYNGEE. This CDR3 comprises 15 residues. The CDR3 DNA is TGTGCCAGCAGCCATGGACAGGGGGAGCGTGAAAAACTGTTTTTT. It is translated as CASSHGQGEREKLFF.

The chain carries TRBV9 and TRBJ2-2; D unclear. The CDR3 is 16 amino acids. The V gene's germline CDR1 is SGDLS and CDR2 YYNGEE. The V and J ends lost 0 bases and 5 bases respectively, with 14 bases between them. The CDR3 DNA is TGTGCCAGCAGCGTAGTCCGCGCCCCAGGAACCGGGGAGCTGTTTTTT. Translated, it gives CASSVVRAPGTGELFF. Using reference TRBV9 and TRBJ2-2 for the parts outside the CDR3, the full variable domain is DSGVTQTPKHLITATGQRVTLRCSPRSGDLSVYWYQQSLDQGLQFLIQYYNGEERAKGNILERFSAQQFPDLHSELNLSSLELGDSALYFCASSVVRAPGTGELFFGEGSRLTVL.

The chain joins TRBV24-1 to TRBJ1-5, with 8 positions matching TRBD1. Trimming removed 2 bases from V and 7 bases from J; junction bases left unmatched: 0. CDR1 KGHDR and CDR2 SFDVKD come from the germline V gene. The CDR3 extends over 13 amino acids. CDR3 sequence (DNA): TGTGCCACCAGTGATTGGACAGGGCAGCCCCAGCATTTT. This encodes CATSDWTGQPQHF.

This clone was seen a few times. This sequence joins TRBV7-2 and TRBJ2-4; maybe TRBD2 (6 bases). CDR3 size: 13 residues. Deletions cut 5 bases from V and 7 bases from J, with 12 bases between. CDR1 and CDR2 from the germline V gene are SGHTA and FQGNSA. In nucleotides, the CDR3 is TGTGCCAGCAGCCCCAGGGAGGCTAACATTCAGTACTTC. It translates to CASSPREANIQYF.